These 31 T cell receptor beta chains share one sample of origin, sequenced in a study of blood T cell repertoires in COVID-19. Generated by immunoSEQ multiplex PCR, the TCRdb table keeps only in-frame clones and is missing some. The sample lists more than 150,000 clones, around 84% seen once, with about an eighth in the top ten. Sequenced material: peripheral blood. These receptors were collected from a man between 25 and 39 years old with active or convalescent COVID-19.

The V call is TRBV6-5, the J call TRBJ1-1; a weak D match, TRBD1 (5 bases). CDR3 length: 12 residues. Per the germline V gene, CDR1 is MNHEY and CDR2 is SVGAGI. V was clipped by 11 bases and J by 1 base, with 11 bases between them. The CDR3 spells CAAWRGNTEAFF. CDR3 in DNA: TGTGCCGCGTGGAGGGGGAACACTGAAGCTTTCTTT.

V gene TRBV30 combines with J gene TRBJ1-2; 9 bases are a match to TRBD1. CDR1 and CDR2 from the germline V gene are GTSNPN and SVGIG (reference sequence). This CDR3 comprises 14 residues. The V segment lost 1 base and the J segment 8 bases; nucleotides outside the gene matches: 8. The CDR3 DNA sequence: TGTGCCTGGAGTGCTAAACAGGGGGCTTGGGGCTACACCTTC. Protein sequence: CAWSAKQGAWGYTF.

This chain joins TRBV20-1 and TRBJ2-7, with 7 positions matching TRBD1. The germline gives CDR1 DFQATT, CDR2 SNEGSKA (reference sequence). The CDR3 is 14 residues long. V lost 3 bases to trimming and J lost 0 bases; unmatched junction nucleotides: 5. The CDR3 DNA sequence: TGCAGTGCTAGTGTGGGGACAGTCTCCTACGAGCAGTACTTC. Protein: CSASVGTVSYEQYF.

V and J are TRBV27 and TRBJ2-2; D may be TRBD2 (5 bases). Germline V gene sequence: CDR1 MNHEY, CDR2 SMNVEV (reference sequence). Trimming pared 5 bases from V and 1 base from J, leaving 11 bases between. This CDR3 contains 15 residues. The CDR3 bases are TGTGCCAGCAGTCCCGGGGTGAGGAACACCGGGGAGCTGTTTTTT. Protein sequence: CASSPGVRNTGELFF.

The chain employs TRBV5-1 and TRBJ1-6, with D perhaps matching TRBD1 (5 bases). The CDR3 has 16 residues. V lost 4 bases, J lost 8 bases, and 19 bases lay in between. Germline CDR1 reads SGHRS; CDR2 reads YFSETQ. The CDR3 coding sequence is TGCGCCAGCAGCCGAGGGGAGGGAATTGAGGATTCACCCCTCCACTTT. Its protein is CASSRGEGIEDSPLHF.

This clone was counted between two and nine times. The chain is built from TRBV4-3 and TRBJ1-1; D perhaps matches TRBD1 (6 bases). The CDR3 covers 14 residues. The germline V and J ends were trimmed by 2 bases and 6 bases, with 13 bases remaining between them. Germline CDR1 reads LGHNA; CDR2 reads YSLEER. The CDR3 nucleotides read TGCGCCAGCAGCCAACAACAGGGTCGGGCTGAAGCTTTCTTT. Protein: CASSQQQGRAEAFF.

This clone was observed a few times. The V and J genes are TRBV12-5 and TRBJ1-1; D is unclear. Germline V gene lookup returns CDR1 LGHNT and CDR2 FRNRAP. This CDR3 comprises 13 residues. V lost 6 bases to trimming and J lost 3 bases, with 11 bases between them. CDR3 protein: CASGPDSYTEAFF. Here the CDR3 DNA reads TGTGCTAGTGGGCCTGACTCCTACACTGAAGCTTTCTTT.

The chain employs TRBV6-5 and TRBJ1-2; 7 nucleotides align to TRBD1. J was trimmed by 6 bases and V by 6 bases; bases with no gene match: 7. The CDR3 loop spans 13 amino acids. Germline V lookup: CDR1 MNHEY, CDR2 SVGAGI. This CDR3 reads CASRMTGKDGYTF. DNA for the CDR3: TGTGCCAGCAGGATGACAGGGAAGGATGGCTACACCTTC.

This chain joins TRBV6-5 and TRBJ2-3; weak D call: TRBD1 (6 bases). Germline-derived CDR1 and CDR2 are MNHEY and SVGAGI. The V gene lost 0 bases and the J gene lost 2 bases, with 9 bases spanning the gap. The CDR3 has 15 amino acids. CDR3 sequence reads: CASSYSRQATDTQYF. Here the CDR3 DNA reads TGTGCCAGCAGTTACTCAAGACAGGCCACAGATACGCAGTATTTT.

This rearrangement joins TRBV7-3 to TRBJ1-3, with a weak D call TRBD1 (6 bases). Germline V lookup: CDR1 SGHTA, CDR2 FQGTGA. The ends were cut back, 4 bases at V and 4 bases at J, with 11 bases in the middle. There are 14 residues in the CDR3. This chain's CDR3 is CASSSGTPGNTIYF. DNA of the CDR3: TGTGCCAGCAGCTCCGGGACACCAGGAAACACCATATATTTT.

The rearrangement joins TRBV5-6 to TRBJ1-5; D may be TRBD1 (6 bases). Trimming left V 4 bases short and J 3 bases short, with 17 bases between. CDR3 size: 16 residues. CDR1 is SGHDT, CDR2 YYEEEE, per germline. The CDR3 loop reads CASSRGGRRYNQPQHF. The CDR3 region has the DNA TGTGCCAGCAGCCGTGGGGGCCGGCGGTACAATCAGCCCCAGCATTTT.

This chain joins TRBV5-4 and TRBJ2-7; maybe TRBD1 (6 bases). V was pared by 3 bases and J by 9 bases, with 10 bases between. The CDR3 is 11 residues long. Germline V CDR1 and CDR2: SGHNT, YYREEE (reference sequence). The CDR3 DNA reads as TGTGCCAGCAGCTCTGGACAGACGCAGTACGTC. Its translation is CASSSGQTQYV.

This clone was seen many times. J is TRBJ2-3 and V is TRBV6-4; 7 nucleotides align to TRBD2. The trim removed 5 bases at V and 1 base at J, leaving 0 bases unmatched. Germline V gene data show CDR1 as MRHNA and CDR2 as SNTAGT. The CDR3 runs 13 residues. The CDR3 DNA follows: TGTGCCAGCAGTAGCGGGGGCACAGATACGCAGTATTTT. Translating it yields CASSSGGTDTQYF.

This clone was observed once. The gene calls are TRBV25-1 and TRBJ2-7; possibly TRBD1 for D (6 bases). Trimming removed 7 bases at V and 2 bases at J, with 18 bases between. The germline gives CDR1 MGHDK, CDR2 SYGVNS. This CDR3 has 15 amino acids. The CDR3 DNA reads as TGTGCCAGCACCCCATTCGGAAAGGGGGCCTACGAGCAGTACTTC. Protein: CASTPFGKGAYEQYF.

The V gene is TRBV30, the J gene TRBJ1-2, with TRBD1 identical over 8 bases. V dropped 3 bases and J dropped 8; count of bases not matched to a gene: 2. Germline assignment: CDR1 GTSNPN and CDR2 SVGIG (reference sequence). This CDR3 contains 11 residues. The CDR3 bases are TGTGCCTGGAGCGGACAGGGAGGCTACACCTTC. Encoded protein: CAWSGQGGYTF.

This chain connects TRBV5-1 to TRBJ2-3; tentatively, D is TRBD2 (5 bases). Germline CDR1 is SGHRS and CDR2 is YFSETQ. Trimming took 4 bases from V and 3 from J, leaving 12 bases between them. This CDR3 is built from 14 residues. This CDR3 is CASSAGQLTDTQYF. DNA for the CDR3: TGCGCCAGCAGCGCGGGCCAGTTAACAGATACGCAGTATTTT.

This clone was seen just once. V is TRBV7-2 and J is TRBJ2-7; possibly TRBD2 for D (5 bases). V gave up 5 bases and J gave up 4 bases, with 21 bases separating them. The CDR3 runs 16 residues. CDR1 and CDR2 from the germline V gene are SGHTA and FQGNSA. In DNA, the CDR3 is TGTGCCAGCAGCCCCGGAGGCCTCCGCACTTATTACGAGCAGTACTTC. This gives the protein CASSPGGLRTYYEQYF. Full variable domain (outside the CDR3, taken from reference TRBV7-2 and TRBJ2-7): GAGVSQSPSNKVTEKGKDVELRCDPISGHTALYWYRQSLGQGLEFLIYFQGNSAPDKSGLPSDRFSAERTGGSVSTLTIQRTQQEDSAVYLCASSPGGLRTYYEQYFGPGTRLTVT.

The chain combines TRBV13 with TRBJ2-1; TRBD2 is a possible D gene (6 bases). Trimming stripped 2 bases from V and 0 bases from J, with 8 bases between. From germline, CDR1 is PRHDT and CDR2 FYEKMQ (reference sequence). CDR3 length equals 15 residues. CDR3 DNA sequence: TGTGCCAGCAGCTTAAGTAGCGGCTCCTACAATGAGCAGTTCTTC. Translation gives CASSLSSGSYNEQFF.

The CDR3: CASSPGGNTIYF. Written as DNA, the CDR3 is TGTGCCAGCAGCCCAGGCGGAAACACCATATATTTT. The chain links TRBV3-1 (or the pseudogene TRBV3-2) to TRBJ1-3; D not resolved. Trimming removed 4 bases from V and 4 bases from J, with 5 bases in between. The CDR3 has 12 amino acids. Germline CDR1 reads LGHDT; CDR2 reads YNNKEL (reference sequence).

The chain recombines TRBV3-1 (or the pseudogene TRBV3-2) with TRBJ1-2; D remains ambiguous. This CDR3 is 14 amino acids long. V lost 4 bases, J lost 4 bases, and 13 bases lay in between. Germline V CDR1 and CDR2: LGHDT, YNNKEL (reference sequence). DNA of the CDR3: TGTGCCAGCAGCCGCAAAACAGAGTTCTATGGCTACACCTTC. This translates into CASSRKTEFYGYTF.

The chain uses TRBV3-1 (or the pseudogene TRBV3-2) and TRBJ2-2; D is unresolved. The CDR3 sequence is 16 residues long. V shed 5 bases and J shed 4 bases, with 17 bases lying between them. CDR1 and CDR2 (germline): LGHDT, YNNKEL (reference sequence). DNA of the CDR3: TGTGCCAGCAGCTCTCAAGAGGCTCCGAGCACCGGGGAGCTGTTTTTT. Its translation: CASSSQEAPSTGELFF.

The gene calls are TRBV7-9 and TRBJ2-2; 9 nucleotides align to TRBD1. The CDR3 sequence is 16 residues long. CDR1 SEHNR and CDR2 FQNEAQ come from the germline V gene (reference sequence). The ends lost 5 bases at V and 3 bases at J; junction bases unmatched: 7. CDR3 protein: CASSPQTGGDTGELFF. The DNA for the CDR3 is TGTGCCAGCAGCCCCCAGACAGGGGGAGACACCGGGGAGCTGTTTTTT.

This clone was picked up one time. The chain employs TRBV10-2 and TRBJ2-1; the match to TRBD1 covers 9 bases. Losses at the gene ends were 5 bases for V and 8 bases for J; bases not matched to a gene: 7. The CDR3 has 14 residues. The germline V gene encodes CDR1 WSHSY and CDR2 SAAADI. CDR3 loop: CASSLGQGGYEQFF. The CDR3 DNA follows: TGCGCCAGCAGTTTGGGACAGGGAGGATATGAGCAGTTCTTC.

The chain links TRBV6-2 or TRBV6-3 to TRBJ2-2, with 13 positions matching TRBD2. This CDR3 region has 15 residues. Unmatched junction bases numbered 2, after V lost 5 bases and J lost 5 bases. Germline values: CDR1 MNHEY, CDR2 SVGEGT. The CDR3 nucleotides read TGTGCCAGCAGTCGGACTAGCGGGGGTACCGGGGAGCTGTTTTTT. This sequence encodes CASSRTSGGTGELFF.

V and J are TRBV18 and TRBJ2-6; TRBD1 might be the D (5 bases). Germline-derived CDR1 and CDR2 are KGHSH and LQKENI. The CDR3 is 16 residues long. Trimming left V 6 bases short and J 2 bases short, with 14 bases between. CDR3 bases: TGTGCCAGCTCCCGACAGTTACTCACTGGGGCCAACGTCCTGACTTTC. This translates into CASSRQLLTGANVLTF. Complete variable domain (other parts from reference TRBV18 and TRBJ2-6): NAGVMQNPRHLVRRRGQEARLRCSPMKGHSHVYWYRQLPEEGLKFMVYLQKENIIDESGMPKERFSAEFPKEGPSILRIQQVVRGDSAAYFCASSRQLLTGANVLTFGAGSRLTVL.

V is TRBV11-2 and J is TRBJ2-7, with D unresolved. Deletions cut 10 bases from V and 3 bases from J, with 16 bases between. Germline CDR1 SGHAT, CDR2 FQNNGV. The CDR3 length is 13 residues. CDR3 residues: CATRLPPLYEQYF. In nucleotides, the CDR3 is TGTGCCACCCGACTCCCCCCTCTCTACGAGCAGTACTTC.

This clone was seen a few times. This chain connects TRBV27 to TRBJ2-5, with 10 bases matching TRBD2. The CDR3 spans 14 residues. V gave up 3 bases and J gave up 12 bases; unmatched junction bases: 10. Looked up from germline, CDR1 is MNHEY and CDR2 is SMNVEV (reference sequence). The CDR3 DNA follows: TGTGCCAGCAGTTTGGGGACTAGCGCTCCCCTGGAGTACTTC. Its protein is CASSLGTSAPLEYF.

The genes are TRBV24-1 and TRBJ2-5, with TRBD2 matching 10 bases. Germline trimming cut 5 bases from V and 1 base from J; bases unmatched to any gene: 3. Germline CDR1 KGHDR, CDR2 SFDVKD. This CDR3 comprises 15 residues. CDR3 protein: CATSGSGRAQETQYF. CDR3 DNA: TGTGCCACCAGTGGAAGCGGGAGGGCCCAAGAGACCCAGTACTTC.

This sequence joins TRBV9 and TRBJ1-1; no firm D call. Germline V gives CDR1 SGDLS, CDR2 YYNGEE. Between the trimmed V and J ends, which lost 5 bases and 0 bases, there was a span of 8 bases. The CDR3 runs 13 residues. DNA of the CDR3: TGTGCCAGCAGTACTAGCCTGAACACTGAAGCTTTCTTT. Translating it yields CASSTSLNTEAFF.

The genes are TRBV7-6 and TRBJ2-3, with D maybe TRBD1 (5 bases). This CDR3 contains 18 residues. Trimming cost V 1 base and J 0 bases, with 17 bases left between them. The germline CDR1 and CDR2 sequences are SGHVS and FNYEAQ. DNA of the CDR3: TGTGCCAGCAGCTTAGGTGGGGCAGGGCGAGGAAGCACAGATACGCAGTATTTT. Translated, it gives CASSLGGAGRGSTDTQYF.

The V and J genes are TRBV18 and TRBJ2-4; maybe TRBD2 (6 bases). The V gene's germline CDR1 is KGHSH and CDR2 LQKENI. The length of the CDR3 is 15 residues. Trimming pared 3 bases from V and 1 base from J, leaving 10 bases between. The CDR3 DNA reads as TGTGCCAGCTCACCGAGTGGGAGGGCCAAAAACATTCAGTACTTC. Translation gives CASSPSGRAKNIQYF. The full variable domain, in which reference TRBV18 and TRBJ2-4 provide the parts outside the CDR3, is NAGVMQNPRHLVRRRGQEARLRCSPMKGHSHVYWYRQLPEEGLKFMVYLQKENIIDESGMPKERFSAEFPKEGPSILRIQQVVRGDSAAYFCASSPSGRAKNIQYFGAGTRLSVL.